These T cell receptor beta chains were read from a single sample in a study of blood T cell repertoires in COVID-19. The repertoire was sequenced with immunoSEQ multiplex PCR; TCRdb's copy has only in-frame clones and lacks some. The sample records over 70,000 clones, about 80% being singletons. The sequencing input was peripheral blood. The receptors stem from a man aged 70 or older who had recovered from COVID-19. The CDR3 runs from the conserved cysteine through the conserved F or W. D genes are given only for firm matches. Expanded clones are given a class, and other clones once, few, many or no size at all.

d_call	v_call	j_call	clone_size	cdr3_aa	cdr3_nt
TRBD2	TRBV7-2	TRBJ2-2	-	CASSLIAGETGELFF	TGTGCCAGCAGCTTAATAGCGGGAGAGACCGGGGAGCTGTTTTTT
-	TRBV19	TRBJ1-6	once	CASSRQFNSPLHF	TGTGCCAGTAGTCGTCAGTTTAATTCACCCCTCCACTTT
TRBD1	TRBV24-1	TRBJ2-1	-	CATSALTGANEQFF	TGTGCCACCAGTGCTCTAACAGGGGCCAATGAGCAGTTCTTC
TRBD1	TRBV5-1	TRBJ2-5	-	CASSLVMTGGYEETQYF	TGCGCCAGCAGCTTGGTCATGACAGGGGGCTACGAAGAGACCCAGTACTTC
TRBD1	TRBV5-1	TRBJ1-6	-	CASSLEGATGTGLHNSPLHF	TGCGCCAGCAGCTTGGAAGGGGCCACCGGGACAGGTTTACATAATTCACCCCTCCACTTT
-	TRBV7-2	TRBJ2-7	-	CASSFDRSVDEQYF	TGTGCCAGCAGCTTCGACAGGTCGGTCGACGAGCAGTACTTC
TRBD1	TRBV7-3	TRBJ1-6	few	CASSSGTGNSPLHF	TGTGCCAGCAGCTCCGGGACAGGGAATTCACCCCTCCACTTT
-	TRBV9	TRBJ2-1	-	CASSRTPVGEQFF	TGTGCCAGCAGCCGCACGCCGGTTGGTGAGCAGTTCTTC
TRBD1	TRBV28	TRBJ2-2	-	CASSAPGQGTGELFF	TGTGCCAGCAGCGCCCCGGGACAGGGAACCGGGGAGCTGTTTTTT
TRBD1	TRBV7-3	TRBJ2-3	-	CASSPRQGAVGSTDTQYF	TGTGCCAGCAGCCCTCGGCAGGGGGCTGTGGGTAGCACAGATACGCAGTATTTT
-	TRBV5-4	TRBJ2-7	few	CASSLNSAYEQYF	TGTGCCAGCAGCTTGAATAGCGCCTACGAGCAGTACTTC
-	TRBV19	TRBJ1-4	-	CASSIDRFSEKLFF	TGTGCCAGTAGTATAGACAGGTTCTCGGAAAAACTGTTTTTT
TRBD1	TRBV18	TRBJ1-4	-	CASSPDRGAEKLFF	TGTGCCAGCTCACCGGACAGGGGGGCTGAAAAACTGTTTTTT
TRBD1	TRBV6-5	TRBJ1-5	once	CASSYRGTANQPQHF	TGTGCCAGCAGTTACCGAGGGACAGCTAATCAGCCCCAGCATTTT
TRBD2	TRBV4-1	TRBJ2-7	-	CASSRGTTSPYEQYF	TGCGCCAGCAGCAGAGGGACTACTAGTCCCTACGAGCAGTACTTC
-	TRBV7-2	TRBJ1-2	-	CASSSRDHYGYTF	TGTGCCAGCAGCTCGCGGGACCACTATGGCTACACCTTC
TRBD2	TRBV6-2/TRBV6-3	TRBJ2-7	-	CASSSSGIEQYF	TGTGCCAGCAGCTCGAGCGGGATCGAGCAGTACTTC
TRBD2	TRBV11-2	TRBJ2-1	-	CASSSRAGVRNEQFF	TGTGCCAGCAGCTCACGCGCGGGGGTGCGCAATGAGCAGTTCTTC
-	TRBV7-8	TRBJ2-3	many	CASSLPREDTQYF	TGTGCCAGCAGCTTACCCCGGGAAGATACGCAGTATTTT
TRBD2	TRBV7-9	TRBJ2-5	-	CASSLADLAGMETQYF	TGTGCCAGCAGCTTAGCGGACCTAGCGGGGATGGAGACCCAGTACTTC
TRBD1	TRBV19	TRBJ2-7	-	CASPPGQGTYEQYF	TGTGCCAGTCCACCGGGACAGGGGACTTACGAGCAGTACTTC
TRBD1	TRBV10-3	TRBJ1-5	-	CAISEGTVGLGNQPQHF	TGTGCCATCAGTGAAGGGACAGTGGGTTTAGGCAATCAGCCCCAGCATTTT
-	TRBV30	TRBJ2-6	-	CAWSKPAPGSGANVLTF	TGTGCCTGGAGTAAGCCGGCCCCGGGATCTGGGGCCAACGTCCTGACTTTC
-	TRBV7-2	TRBJ1-2	few	CASSLMTADLSGYTF	TGTGCCAGCAGCTTAATGACGGCGGATCTATCTGGCTACACCTTC
TRBD2	TRBV9	TRBJ2-3	once	CASSGGTSGGGVTDTQYF	TGTGCCAGCAGCGGCGGGACTAGCGGGGGGGGTGTCACAGATACGCAGTATTTT
-	TRBV7-8	TRBJ2-7	-	CASSLVNGEGYEQYF	TGTGCCAGCAGCTTAGTAAACGGAGAAGGCTACGAGCAGTACTTC
-	TRBV11-3	TRBJ1-1	-	CASSFSGMGTEAFF	TGTGCCAGCAGTTTCTCAGGAATGGGCACTGAAGCTTTCTTT
TRBD2	TRBV7-2	TRBJ2-1	-	CASSYSALAGAGYEQFF	TGTGCCAGCAGCTACTCGGCCCTAGCGGGGGCCGGCTATGAGCAGTTCTTC
-	TRBV5-6	TRBJ1-4	-	CASSVPGGGEKLFF	TGTGCCAGCAGCGTGCCGGGGGGTGGTGAAAAACTGTTTTTT
TRBD1	TRBV28	TRBJ2-7	-	CASSPGQGLDEQYF	TGTGCCAGCAGTCCGGGACAGGGGCTCGACGAGCAGTACTTC
TRBD2	TRBV6-2/TRBV6-3	TRBJ2-1	-	CASSYYPGTSVYNEQFF	TGTGCCAGCAGTTACTACCCCGGGACTAGCGTTTACAATGAGCAGTTCTTC
TRBD1	TRBV10-2	TRBJ2-3	-	CASSEDYGTGDTDTQYF	TGCGCCAGCAGTGAAGACTACGGGACAGGGGACACAGATACGCAGTATTTT
TRBD1	TRBV6-6	TRBJ1-1	-	CASSYLIRTGAEAFF	TGTGCCAGCAGTTACTTAATCCGGACAGGCGCCGAAGCTTTCTTT
-	TRBV5-5	TRBJ1-1	-	CASSGYMDTEAFF	TGTGCCAGTTCAGGGTATATGGACACTGAAGCTTTCTTT
-	TRBV7-7	TRBJ2-3	-	CASSPGLSTDTQYF	TGTGCCAGCAGCCCAGGACTCAGCACAGATACGCAGTATTTT
TRBD2	TRBV5-1	TRBJ2-3	-	CASSPGRLAGGRSTDTQYF	TGCGCCAGCAGCCCCGGGCGTCTAGCGGGAGGGCGGAGCACAGATACGCAGTATTTT
-	TRBV1	TRBJ2-7	few	CTSSQAFVAGRAYEQYF	TGCACCAGCAGCCAGGCCTTTGTAGCGGGAAGGGCCTACGAGCAGTACTTC
-	TRBV5-1	TRBJ1-2	-	CASSLQTGLTSGYGYTF	TGCGCCAGCAGCTTGCAGACTGGCCTTACCTCCGGCTATGGCTACACCTTC
-	TRBV11-2	TRBJ2-7	-	CASSLAGRAQLDEQYF	TGTGCCAGCAGCTTAGCTGGCAGGGCACAGCTGGACGAGCAGTACTTC
TRBD1	TRBV15	TRBJ1-5	-	CATSRSRGLNQPQHF	TGTGCCACCAGCAGAAGCAGGGGGCTGAATCAGCCCCAGCATTTT
-	TRBV10-3	TRBJ1-1	-	CAISENLLAEAFF	TGTGCCATCAGTGAGAATTTGTTAGCTGAAGCTTTCTTT
-	TRBV14	TRBJ1-3	-	CASSQGTVGNTIYF	TGTGCCAGCAGCCAAGGGACAGTTGGAAACACCATATATTTT
TRBD1	TRBV2	TRBJ1-2	-	CASSVGQVYGYTF	TGTGCCAGCAGTGTCGGACAGGTTTATGGCTACACCTTC
-	TRBV4-2	TRBJ1-1	-	CASSQERTSFRNTEAFF	TGTGCCAGCAGCCAAGAACGTACTAGTTTTAGGAACACTGAAGCTTTCTTT
-	TRBV4-3	TRBJ1-6	-	CASSQALTGERNSPLHF	TGCGCCAGCAGCCAAGCCCTGACGGGAGAACGTAATTCACCCCTCCACTTT
-	TRBV11-2	TRBJ2-3	-	CASSRQKSLHTDTQYF	TGTGCCAGCAGCCGTCAAAAAAGCCTTCACACAGATACGCAGTATTTT
TRBD1	TRBV6-5	TRBJ2-7	-	CASSYATDRVYEQYF	TGTGCCAGCAGTTACGCCACGGACAGGGTCTACGAGCAGTACTTC
-	TRBV27	TRBJ1-1	-	CASSLIGISENTEAFF	TGTGCCAGCAGTTTAATCGGTATCTCCGAGAACACTGAAGCTTTCTTT
TRBD1	TRBV5-1	TRBJ1-6	-	CASSFGQELSPLHF	TGCGCCAGCAGCTTCGGACAGGAGCTTTCACCCCTCCACTTT
TRBD2	TRBV7-9	TRBJ2-7	once	CASSLGLPSYEQYF	TGTGCCAGCAGCTTGGGACTACCTTCCTACGAGCAGTACTTC
TRBD2	TRBV4-1	TRBJ2-5	-	CASSQFKMAGGGETQYF	TGCGCCAGCAGCCAATTTAAAATGGCGGGAGGGGGCGAGACCCAGTACTTC
-	TRBV18	TRBJ1-3	few	CASSPRDSGNTIYF	TGTGCCAGCTCACCACGAGACTCTGGAAACACCATATATTTT
TRBD1	TRBV5-4	TRBJ2-7	-	CASSWDRDEQYF	TGTGCCAGCAGCTGGGACAGGGACGAGCAGTACTTC
TRBD1	TRBV19	TRBJ1-1	few	CASKRQGQNTEAFF	TGTGCCAGTAAAAGACAGGGTCAGAACACTGAAGCTTTCTTT
-	TRBV19	TRBJ2-2	-	CASKTHETGELFF	TGTGCCAGTAAAACCCACGAGACCGGGGAGCTGTTTTTT
TRBD1	TRBV7-2	TRBJ2-2	many	CASSLRTGDTGELFF	TGTGCCAGCAGCTTAAGGACAGGGGATACCGGGGAGCTGTTTTTT
-	TRBV11-2	TRBJ2-7	-	CASSWSTSSYEQYF	TGTGCCAGCAGCTGGAGTACGAGTTCCTACGAGCAGTACTTC
-	TRBV5-4	TRBJ2-1	-	CASSLVGDNNEQFF	TGTGCCAGCAGCTTGGTAGGGGATAACAATGAGCAGTTCTTC
TRBD1	TRBV6-2/TRBV6-3	TRBJ1-1	-	CASSRTGGAGTEAFF	TGTGCCAGCAGCAGGACAGGGGGCGCGGGGACTGAAGCTTTCTTT
TRBD1	TRBV6-5	TRBJ2-7	few	CASTPGQDLSYEQYF	TGTGCCAGCACCCCGGGACAGGACCTTTCCTACGAGCAGTACTTC